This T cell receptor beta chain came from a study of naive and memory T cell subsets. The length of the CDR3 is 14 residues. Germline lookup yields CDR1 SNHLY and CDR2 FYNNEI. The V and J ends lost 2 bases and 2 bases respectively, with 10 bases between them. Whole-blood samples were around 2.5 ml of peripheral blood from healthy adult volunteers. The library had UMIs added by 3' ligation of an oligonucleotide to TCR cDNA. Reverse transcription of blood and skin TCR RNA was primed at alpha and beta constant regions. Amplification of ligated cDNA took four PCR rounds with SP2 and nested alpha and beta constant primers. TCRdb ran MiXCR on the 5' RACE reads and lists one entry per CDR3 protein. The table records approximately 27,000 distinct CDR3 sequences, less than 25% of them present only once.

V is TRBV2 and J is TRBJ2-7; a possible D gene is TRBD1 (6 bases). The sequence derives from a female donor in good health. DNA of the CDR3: TGTGCCAGCAGTGAATACCAGGGGCCCTACGAGCAGTACTTC. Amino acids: CASSEYQGPYEQYF. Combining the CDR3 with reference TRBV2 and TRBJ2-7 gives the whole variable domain EPEVTQTPSHQVTQMGQEVILRCVPISNHLYFYWYRQILGQKVEFLVSFYNNEISEKSEIFDDQFSVERPDGSNFTLKIRSTKLEDSAMYFCASSEYQGPYEQYFGPGTRLTVT.